This passage covers 20 T cell receptor beta chains from one sample sequenced in a study of Ad26.COV2.S vaccination and SARS-CoV-2 variants. As for treatment: around 19 received Ad26.COV2.S at low or high dose, single or two shots; about 5 received placebo; per-sample allocation not given. The study sampled participants on day 63 after the first vaccine or placebo injection. Produced via immunoSEQ multiplex PCR; TCRdb's table is partial and in-frame only. The repertoire consists of hundreds of thousands of clones, with roughly 81% occurring once and the leading ten covering about 3.5%. The material was peripheral blood, obtained in a trial of Ad26.COV2.S vaccine versus placebo. The receptors here all came from a person aged 18 to 65 who received the Ad26.COV2.S COVID-19 vaccine or a placebo.

The chain recombines TRBV29-1 with TRBJ1-5, with D hard to call. The CDR3 totals 14 residues. Trimming took off 4 bases at V and 6 bases at J, with 16 bases between the two ends. The germline CDR1 and CDR2 sequences are SQVTM and ANQGSEA. Here the CDR3 reads CSVGVGSYGQPQHF. The CDR3 nucleotides are TGCAGCGTTGGGGTGGGTAGTTACGGTCAGCCCCAGCATTTT.

The chain couples TRBV19 to TRBJ2-1, with D maybe TRBD2 (5 bases). This CDR3 is built from 12 residues. Per germline, CDR1 LNHDA and CDR2 SQIVND (reference sequence). Trimming shortened V by 9 bases and J by 4 bases, and 10 bases separated the two germline ends. Here the CDR3 reads CASHGGYNEQFF. CDR3 nucleotides: TGTGCCAGCCATGGAGGTTACAATGAGCAGTTCTTC.

This chain joins TRBV19 and TRBJ2-1, with TRBD2 matching over 10 bases. The CDR3 totals 16 residues. Germline assignment: CDR1 LNHDA and CDR2 SQIVND (reference sequence). The V segment lost 2 bases and the J segment 4 bases; nucleotides outside the gene matches: 5. The CDR3 loop is CASSITLAGGYNEQFF. Here the CDR3 DNA reads TGTGCCAGTAGTATAACCTTAGCGGGGGGATACAATGAGCAGTTCTTC. Complete variable domain (other parts from reference TRBV19 and TRBJ2-1): DGGITQSPKYLFRKEGQNVTLSCEQNLNHDAMYWYRQDPGQGLRLIYYSQIVNDFQKGDIAEGYSVSREKKESFPLTVTSAQKNPTAFYLCASSITLAGGYNEQFFGPGTRLTVL.

This chain uses TRBV10-1 with TRBJ1-1; possible D gene TRBD1, 5 bases. This CDR3 contains 14 residues. Germline V gene sequence: CDR1 WNHNN, CDR2 SYGVQD (reference sequence). V was pared by 1 base and J by 4 bases, with 10 bases between. The CDR3 sequence: CASSEFEGSTEAFF. For the CDR3, the DNA is TGCGCCAGCAGTGAGTTTGAGGGGTCCACTGAAGCTTTCTTT.

This sequence joins TRBV19 and TRBJ2-2; D is unresolved. Germline V gene lookup returns CDR1 LNHDA and CDR2 SQIVND (reference sequence). V dropped 5 bases and J dropped 3 bases, with 10 bases sitting between them. This CDR3 comprises 14 residues. CDR3 loop: CASSFRFDTGELFF. The CDR3 DNA follows: TGTGCCAGTAGTTTTCGGTTTGACACCGGGGAGCTGTTTTTT.

V and J are TRBV6-1 and TRBJ1-2; 9 bases are a match to TRBD1. Losses at the gene ends were 9 bases for V and 7 bases for J; bases not matched to a gene: 6. The CDR3 contains 12 residues. The germline gives CDR1 MNHNS, CDR2 SASEGT. The CDR3 DNA sequence: TGTGCCAGTGAGGGACAGGGAGCTGGCTACACCTTC. The encoded protein is CASEGQGAGYTF.

The CDR3 DNA is TGTGCCAGCAGTTTATGGTCAGCGAACACCGGGGAGCTGTTTTTT. Its protein product is CASSLWSANTGELFF. This chain joins TRBV28 and TRBJ2-2; D is ambiguous. The V gene's germline CDR1 is MDHEN and CDR2 SYDVKM. Trimming left V 0 bases short and J 0 bases short, with 5 bases between. This CDR3 spans 15 amino acids.

The V call is TRBV5-5, the J call TRBJ1-5, with D possibly matching TRBD1 (5 bases). This CDR3 region has 14 residues. Germline V gene sequence: CDR1 SGHKS, CDR2 YYEKEE (reference sequence). Trimming removed 2 bases at V and 6 bases at J, with 12 bases between. The CDR3 DNA reads as TGTGCCAGCAGCTTAGCCAGGGAGGGTCAGCCCCAGCATTTT. Residues: CASSLAREGQPQHF.

The chain has TRBV5-8 and TRBJ2-1; D may be TRBD1 (6 bases). V was shortened by 0 bases and J by 4 bases, with 11 bases between the two germline ends. From germline, CDR1 is SGHTS and CDR2 YDEGEE. The CDR3 loop spans 15 amino acids. The CDR3 DNA sequence: TGTGCCAGCAGCTTGGAGCCGGGACAATACAATGAGCAGTTCTTC. This gives the protein CASSLEPGQYNEQFF.

A single count supports this clone. This rearrangement joins TRBV2 to TRBJ2-7; D perhaps matches TRBD1 (6 bases). V was pared by 3 bases and J by 4 bases, with 13 bases between. The CDR3 extends over 14 amino acids. Germline values: CDR1 SNHLY, CDR2 FYNNEI. This chain's CDR3 is CASSEGVGGYEQYF. CDR3 DNA: TGTGCCAGCAGTGAGGGGGTAGGGGGATACGAGCAGTACTTC.

V gene TRBV19 combines with J gene TRBJ2-5; either TRBD1 or TRBD2 may fit D (5 bases each). V lost 3 bases and J 3 bases, leaving 17 bases between the germline ends. The length of the CDR3 is 16 residues. Germline assignment: CDR1 LNHDA and CDR2 SQIVND (reference sequence). The CDR3 DNA reads TGTGCCAGTAGTATCCAAACCGGGACGTCAAAAGAGACCCAGTACTTC. Protein: CASSIQTGTSKETQYF. Full variable domain (rest looked up from reference TRBV19 and TRBJ2-5): DGGITQSPKYLFRKEGQNVTLSCEQNLNHDAMYWYRQDPGQGLRLIYYSQIVNDFQKGDIAEGYSVSREKKESFPLTVTSAQKNPTAFYLCASSIQTGTSKETQYFGPGTRLLVL.

The rearrangement links TRBV19 to TRBJ1-1, with TRBD1 as a possible D gene (6 bases). Trimming removed 7 bases from V and 4 bases from J, with 19 bases in between. CDR3 length: 15 amino acids. Germline V lookup: CDR1 LNHDA, CDR2 SQIVND (reference sequence). The CDR3 sequence: CASILQGSPGTEAFF. The CDR3 DNA reads TGTGCCAGTATCCTACAGGGTAGCCCGGGCACTGAAGCTTTCTTT. The whole variable domain, remainder taken from reference TRBV19 and TRBJ1-1, is DGGITQSPKYLFRKEGQNVTLSCEQNLNHDAMYWYRQDPGQGLRLIYYSQIVNDFQKGDIAEGYSVSREKKESFPLTVTSAQKNPTAFYLCASILQGSPGTEAFFGQGTRLTVV.

The J gene is TRBJ1-6, the V gene TRBV6-5; 8 positions match TRBD1. The V segment lost 6 bases and the J segment 10 bases; nucleotides outside the gene matches: 8. The CDR3 totals 14 residues. Germline lookup yields CDR1 MNHEY and CDR2 SVGAGI. The CDR3 DNA follows: TGTGCCAGCAGGCGGACAGGGCGTTGGTCACCCCTCCACTTT. It encodes CASRRTGRWSPLHF.

The chain joins TRBV19 to TRBJ2-3, with 7 bases that match TRBD1. The CDR3 is 19 amino acids. The trim removed 4 bases at V and 2 bases at J, leaving 18 bases unmatched. Germline values: CDR1 LNHDA, CDR2 SQIVND (reference sequence). For the CDR3, the DNA is TGTGCCAGTAGTACCCGACAGGGTTCGCCACTCCAATTCACAGATACGCAGTATTTT. This codes for CASSTRQGSPLQFTDTQYF. Using reference TRBV19 and TRBJ2-3 for the parts outside the CDR3, the full variable domain is DGGITQSPKYLFRKEGQNVTLSCEQNLNHDAMYWYRQDPGQGLRLIYYSQIVNDFQKGDIAEGYSVSREKKESFPLTVTSAQKNPTAFYLCASSTRQGSPLQFTDTQYFGPGTRLTVL.

The genes are TRBV3-1 (or the pseudogene TRBV3-2) and TRBJ2-1; D gene unclear. V dropped 2 bases and J dropped 5 bases, with 10 bases sitting between them. The CDR3 runs 14 residues. From germline, CDR1 is LGHDT and CDR2 YNNKEL (reference sequence). The CDR3 region has the DNA TGTGCCAGCAGCCAAACTGTCGCCAACAATGAGCAGTTCTTC. This encodes CASSQTVANNEQFF.

The rearrangement links TRBV9 to TRBJ2-3, with D hard to call. Germline V CDR1 and CDR2: SGDLS, YYNGEE. The CDR3 sequence is 15 residues long. V gave up 0 bases and J gave up 2 bases, with 10 bases separating them. The CDR3 DNA reads TGTGCCAGCAGCGTAGTTGGCGGCACCACAGATACGCAGTATTTT. Protein product: CASSVVGGTTDTQYF.

The V gene is TRBV6-5, the J gene TRBJ1-3; D is perhaps TRBD1 (6 bases). Germline V gives CDR1 MNHEY, CDR2 SVGAGI. This CDR3 has 15 amino acids. V was cut by 7 bases and J by 4 bases, with 17 bases left in between. As DNA, the CDR3 is TGTGCCAGCACGGGGGGCGGGGGCGCAGGAAACACCATATATTTT. Translating it yields CASTGGGGAGNTIYF.

The chain recombines TRBV29-1 with TRBJ2-2, with TRBD1 as a possible D gene (6 bases). The CDR3 covers 14 residues. Germline CDR1 SQVTM, CDR2 ANQGSEA. V lost 8 bases, J lost 1 base, and 14 bases lay in between. DNA for the CDR3: TGCAGCTACTCAAGGACAGAGAACACCGGGGAGCTGTTTTTT. Its translation: CSYSRTENTGELFF.

The gene calls are TRBV6-5 and TRBJ2-7; TRBD1 aligns across 7 bases. Germline assignment: CDR1 MNHEY and CDR2 SVGAGI. The CDR3 consists of 14 residues. V shed 5 bases, J shed 5 bases, and the junction held 9 bases outside the gene matches. The CDR3 coding sequence is TGTGCCAGCAGTCCCGCGCGTCAGGGGGACGAGCAGTACTTC. It specifies CASSPARQGDEQYF.

The chain employs TRBV4-1 and TRBJ2-1; 11 bases line up with TRBD2. V shed 4 bases and J 7 bases; nucleotides not matched to a gene: 9. Germline V CDR1 and CDR2: MGHRA, YSYEKL. There are 16 residues in the CDR3. CDR3 region: CASSPGLAGKRNEQFF. DNA of the CDR3: TGCGCCAGCAGCCCTGGACTAGCGGGCAAACGAAATGAGCAGTTCTTC.